The rows below give T cell receptor beta chains drawn from one sample of a study of cytomegalovirus exposure and HLA in healthy donors. TCRdb keeps only in-frame clones here, not all; method: immunoSEQ multiplex PCR. The data show under 200,000 clones, less than 90% seen once. The specimen sequenced was PBMCs. The receptors shown here come from a male donor in good health and CMV-seropositive. Both conserved end residues are part of each CDR3. Fields, in order: clone size, D gene, CDR3 length, J gene, V gene, CDR3 DNA, CDR3 protein. A D gene is named only where the DNA matches it firmly. Size tells how often a clone was seen (once, few, many) or the class of an expanded clone, and some rows leave it out.

NA NA 14 TRBJ1-6 TRBV6-5 TGTGCCAGCGGGGCTACCTCCTATAATTCACCCCTCCACTTT CASGATSYNSPLHF
NA NA 16 TRBJ2-3 TRBV12-5 TGTGCTAGTGGCCCACGTTCTAGCGCCCGCACAGATACGCAGTATTTT CASGPRSSARTDTQYF
once TRBD1 15 TRBJ2-2 TRBV19 TGTGCCAGTAGTTTGGCCGGACAGGGCCTCGCCAGGCTGTTTTTT CASSLAGQGLARLFF
NA NA 13 TRBJ1-1 TRBV5-5 TGTGCCAGCAGCCAACTGACTCACACTGAAGCTTTCTTT CASSQLTHTEAFF
NA TRBD2 14 TRBJ2-5 TRBV19 TGTGCCAGTAGAAAGCGGGAGGCGGGAGAGACCCAGTACTTC CASRKREAGETQYF
NA NA 15 TRBJ1-1 TRBV9 TGTGCCAGCAGCGTAGTTCAGGGGAAGGACACTGAAGCTTTCTTT CASSVVQGKDTEAFF
NA TRBD1 16 TRBJ1-1 TRBV4-1 TGCGCCAGCAGCCAGCCCCGACAGGGCATGAACACTGAAGCTTTCTTT CASSQPRQGMNTEAFF
once TRBD1 14 TRBJ2-2 TRBV5-1 TGCGCCAGCAGCTTGGCGACAGGGACCGGGGAGCTGTTTTTT CASSLATGTGELFF
few NA 12 TRBJ1-1 TRBV29-1 TGCAGCGTTGGTCGCAGGAACACTGAAGCTTTCTTT CSVGRRNTEAFF
NA TRBD2 14 TRBJ2-1 TRBV10-2 TGCGCCAGCACTGGGGGGGGAGGAGGGAATGAGCAGTTCTTC CASTGGGGGNEQFF
NA NA 15 TRBJ1-1 TRBV28 TGTGCCAGCAGTGAAGCGGGTAAGAGGAACACTGAAGCTTTCTTT CASSEAGKRNTEAFF
NA NA 14 TRBJ2-7 TRBV7-2 TGTGCCAGCAGCTTAGCGGAGAGGGCCTACGAGCAGTACTTC CASSLAERAYEQYF
NA NA 17 TRBJ1-1 TRBV28 TGTGCCAGCAGTGGGAATACAGGGCCCAGTATGAACACTGAAGCTTTCTTT CASSGNTGPSMNTEAFF
NA NA 13 TRBJ2-5 TRBV28 TGTGCCAGCAGTAGGACAAATGAAGAGACCCAGTACTTC CASSRTNEETQYF
NA NA 12 TRBJ2-2 TRBV7-2 TGTGCCAGCAGCCCTTCGGTCGGGGAGCTGTTTTTT CASSPSVGELFF
NA TRBD1 13 TRBJ2-3 TRBV5-5 TGTGCCAGCCTAGGACAGGGAGTGGATACGCAGTATTTT CASLGQGVDTQYF
NA NA 14 TRBJ1-5 TRBV4-3 TGCGCCAGCAGCCAATACTATCACATCCAGCCCCAGCATTTT CASSQYYHIQPQHF
NA NA 13 TRBJ1-6 TRBV7-9 TGTGCCAGCACCAGTAGGGAGGATTCACCCCTCCACTTT CASTSREDSPLHF
NA TRBD1 13 TRBJ2-7 TRBV11-3 TGTGCCAGCAGCCCGGGGACAGACTACGAGCAGTACTTC CASSPGTDYEQYF
once NA 13 TRBJ1-1 TRBV6-1 TGTGCCAGCAGTGAACATAGGCGGACTGAAGCTTTCTTT CASSEHRRTEAFF
NA NA 14 TRBJ1-1 TRBV5-1 TGCGCCAGCAGCTTGGTCACAGCGAACACTGAAGCTTTCTTT CASSLVTANTEAFF
NA NA 13 TRBJ1-1 TRBV10-3 TGTGCCATCACAACCGCGGCGAACACTGAAGCTTTCTTT CAITTAANTEAFF
NA NA 12 TRBJ1-5 TRBV10-1 TGCGCCAGCGGAGTCTTCAATCAGCCCCAGCATTTT CASGVFNQPQHF
NA TRBD2 18 TRBJ2-1 TRBV7-8 TGTGCCAGCAGCTACCTAGCGGGACCCTCAAGCTCCTACAATGAGCAGTTCTTC CASSYLAGPSSSYNEQFF
NA TRBD2 16 TRBJ2-7 TRBV7-8 TGTGCCAGCAGCTTACTCGGCGGGAGGGCCTCCTACGAGCAGTACTTC CASSLLGGRASYEQYF
NA NA 14 TRBJ1-1 TRBV2 TGTGCCAGCAGTGACACAGGGTTGAACACTGAAGCTTTCTTT CASSDTGLNTEAFF
NA NA 11 TRBJ1-1 TRBV29-1 TGCAGCGTTGTCAGGAACACTGAAGCTTTCTTT CSVVRNTEAFF